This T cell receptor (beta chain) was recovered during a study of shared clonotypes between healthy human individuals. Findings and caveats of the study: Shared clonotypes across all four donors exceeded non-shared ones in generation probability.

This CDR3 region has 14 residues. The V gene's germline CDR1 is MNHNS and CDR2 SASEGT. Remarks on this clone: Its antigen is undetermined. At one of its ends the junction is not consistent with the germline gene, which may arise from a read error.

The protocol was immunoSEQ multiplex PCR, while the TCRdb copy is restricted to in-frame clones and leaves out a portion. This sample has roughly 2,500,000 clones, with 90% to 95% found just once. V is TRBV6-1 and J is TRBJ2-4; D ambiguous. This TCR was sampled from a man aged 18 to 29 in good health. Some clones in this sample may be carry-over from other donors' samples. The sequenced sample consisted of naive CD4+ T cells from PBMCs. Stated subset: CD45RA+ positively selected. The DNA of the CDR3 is TGTGCCAGCAGTGAAGGCAGGCGGCCAACGCCCCCACACTTC. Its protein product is CASSEGRRPTPPHF.